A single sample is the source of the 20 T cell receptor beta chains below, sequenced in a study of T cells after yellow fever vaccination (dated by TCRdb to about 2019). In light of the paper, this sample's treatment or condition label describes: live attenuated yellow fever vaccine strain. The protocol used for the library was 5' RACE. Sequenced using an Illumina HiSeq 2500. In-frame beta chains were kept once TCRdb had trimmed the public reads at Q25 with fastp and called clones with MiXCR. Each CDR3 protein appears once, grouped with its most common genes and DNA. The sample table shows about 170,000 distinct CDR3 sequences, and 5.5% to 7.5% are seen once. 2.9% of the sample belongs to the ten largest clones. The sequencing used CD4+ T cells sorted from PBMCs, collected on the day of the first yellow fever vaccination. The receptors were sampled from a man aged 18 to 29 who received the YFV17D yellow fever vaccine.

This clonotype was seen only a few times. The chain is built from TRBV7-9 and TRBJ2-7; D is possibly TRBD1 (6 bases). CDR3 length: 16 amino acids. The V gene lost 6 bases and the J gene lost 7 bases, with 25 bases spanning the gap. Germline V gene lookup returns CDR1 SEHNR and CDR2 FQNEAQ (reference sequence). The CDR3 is CASSSTPRGNFREQYF. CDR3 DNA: TGTGCCAGCAGTTCGACCCCCAGGGGCAACTTCAGGGAGCAGTACTTC.

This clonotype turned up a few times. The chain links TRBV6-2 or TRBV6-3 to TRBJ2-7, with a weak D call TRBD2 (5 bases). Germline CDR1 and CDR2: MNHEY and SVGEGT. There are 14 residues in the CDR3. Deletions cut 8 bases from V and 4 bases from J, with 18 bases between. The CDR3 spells CASAVWGSAYEQYV. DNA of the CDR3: TGTGCCAGCGCCGTATGGGGTAGCGCATACGAGCAGTACGTC.

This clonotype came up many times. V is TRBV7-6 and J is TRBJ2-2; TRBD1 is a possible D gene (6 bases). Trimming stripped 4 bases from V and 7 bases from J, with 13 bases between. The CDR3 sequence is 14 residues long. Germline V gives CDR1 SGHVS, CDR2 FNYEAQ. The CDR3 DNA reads TGTGCCAGCAGCTCTAAATACAGGGACGGGGAGCTGTTTTTT. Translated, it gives CASSSKYRDGELFF.

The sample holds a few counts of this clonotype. CDR3 amino acids: CASSQVGEKELFF. Written as DNA, the CDR3 is TGCGCCAGCAGCCAAGTGGGGGAGAAGGAGCTGTTTTTT. The chain employs TRBV4-3 and TRBJ2-2; either TRBD1 or TRBD2 may supply D (5 bases each). Trimming removed 1 base from V and 10 bases from J, with 10 bases in between. The CDR3 is 13 amino acids. Germline assignment: CDR1 LGHNA and CDR2 YSLEER.

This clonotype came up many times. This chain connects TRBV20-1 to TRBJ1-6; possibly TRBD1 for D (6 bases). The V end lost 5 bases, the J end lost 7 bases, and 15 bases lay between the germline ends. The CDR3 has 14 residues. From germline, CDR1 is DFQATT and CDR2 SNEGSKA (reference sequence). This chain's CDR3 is CSAPGTPVNSPLHF. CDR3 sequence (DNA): TGCAGTGCTCCCGGGACACCGGTCAATTCACCCCTCCACTTT.

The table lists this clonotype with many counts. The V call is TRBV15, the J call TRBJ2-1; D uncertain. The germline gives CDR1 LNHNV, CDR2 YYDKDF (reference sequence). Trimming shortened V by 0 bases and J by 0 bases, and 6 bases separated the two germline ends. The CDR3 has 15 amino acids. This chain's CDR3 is CATSRDSFSYNEQFF. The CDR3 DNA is TGTGCCACCAGCAGAGACAGCTTCTCCTACAATGAGCAGTTCTTC.

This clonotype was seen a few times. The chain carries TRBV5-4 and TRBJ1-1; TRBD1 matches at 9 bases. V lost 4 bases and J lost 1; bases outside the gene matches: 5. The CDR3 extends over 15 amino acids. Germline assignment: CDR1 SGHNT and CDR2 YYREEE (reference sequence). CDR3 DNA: TGTGCCAGCAGCCGCGGACAGGGGCAGAACACTGAAGCTTTCTTT. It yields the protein CASSRGQGQNTEAFF.

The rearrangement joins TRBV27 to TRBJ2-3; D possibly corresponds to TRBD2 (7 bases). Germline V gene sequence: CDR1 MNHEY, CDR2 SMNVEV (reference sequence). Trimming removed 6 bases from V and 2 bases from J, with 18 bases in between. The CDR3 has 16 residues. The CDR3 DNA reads TGTGCCAGCAGACCCAGGGGAGGGGGGTACACAGATACGCAGTATTTT. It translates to CASRPRGGGYTDTQYF.

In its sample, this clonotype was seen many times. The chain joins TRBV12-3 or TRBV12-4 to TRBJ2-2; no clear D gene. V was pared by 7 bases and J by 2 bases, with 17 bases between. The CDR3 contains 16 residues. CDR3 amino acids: CASTHLRNINTGELFF. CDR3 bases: TGTGCCAGCACACACCTTCGGAACATCAACACCGGGGAGCTGTTTTTT.

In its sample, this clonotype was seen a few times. CDR3 sequence: CATSDPQTGGETQYF. In DNA form, the CDR3 reads TGTGCCACCAGTGATCCTCAAACAGGGGGGGAGACCCAGTACTTC. V is TRBV24-1 and J is TRBJ2-5, with TRBD1 matching 8 bases. This CDR3 comprises 15 residues. The V gene end was trimmed by 3 bases and the J gene end by 5 bases; junction bases not matched to a gene: 7. Germline CDR1 and CDR2: KGHDR and SFDVKD.

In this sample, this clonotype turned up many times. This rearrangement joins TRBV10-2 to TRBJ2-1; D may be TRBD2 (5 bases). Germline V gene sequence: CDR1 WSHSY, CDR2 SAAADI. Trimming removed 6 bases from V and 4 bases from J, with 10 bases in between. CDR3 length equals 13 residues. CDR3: CASRTGMYNEQFF. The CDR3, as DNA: TGCGCCAGCAGGACCGGGATGTACAATGAGCAGTTCTTC.

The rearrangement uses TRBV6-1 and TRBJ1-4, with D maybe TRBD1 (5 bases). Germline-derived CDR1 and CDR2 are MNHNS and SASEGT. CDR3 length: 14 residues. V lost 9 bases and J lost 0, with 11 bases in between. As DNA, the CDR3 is TGTGCCAGTGGGGGGGTCGCAACTAATGAAAAACTGTTTTTT. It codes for CASGGVATNEKLFF.

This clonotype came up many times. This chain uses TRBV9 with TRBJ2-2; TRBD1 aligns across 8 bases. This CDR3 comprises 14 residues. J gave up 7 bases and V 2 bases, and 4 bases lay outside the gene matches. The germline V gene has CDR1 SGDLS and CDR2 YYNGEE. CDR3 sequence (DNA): TGTGCCAGCAGCGTTACAGGGGGTAGCGGGGAGCTGTTTTTT. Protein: CASSVTGGSGELFF. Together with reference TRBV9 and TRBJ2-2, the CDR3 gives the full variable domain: DSGVTQTPKHLITATGQRVTLRCSPRSGDLSVYWYQQSLDQGLQFLIQYYNGEERAKGNILERFSAQQFPDLHSELNLSSLELGDSALYFCASSVTGGSGELFFGEGSRLTVL.

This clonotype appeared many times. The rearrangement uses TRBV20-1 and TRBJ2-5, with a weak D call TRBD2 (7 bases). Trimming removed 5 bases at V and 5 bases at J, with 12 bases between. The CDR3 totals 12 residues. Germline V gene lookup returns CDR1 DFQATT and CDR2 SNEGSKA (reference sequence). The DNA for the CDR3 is TGCAGTGCTCTCGGGGGGCTGGAGACCCAGTACTTC. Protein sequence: CSALGGLETQYF.

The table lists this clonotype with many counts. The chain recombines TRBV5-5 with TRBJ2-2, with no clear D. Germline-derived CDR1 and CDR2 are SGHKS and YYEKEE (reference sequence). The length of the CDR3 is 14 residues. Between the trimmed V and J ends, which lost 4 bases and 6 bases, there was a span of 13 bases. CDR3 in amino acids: CASSPRTRPGELFF. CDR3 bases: TGTGCCAGCAGCCCCCGGACCCGCCCCGGGGAGCTGTTTTTT.

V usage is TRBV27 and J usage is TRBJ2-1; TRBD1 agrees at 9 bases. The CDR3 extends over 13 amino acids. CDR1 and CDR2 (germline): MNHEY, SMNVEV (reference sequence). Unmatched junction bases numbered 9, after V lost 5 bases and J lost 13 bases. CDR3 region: CASSTTDRGVQFF. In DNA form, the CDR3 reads TGTGCCAGCAGTACTACGGACAGGGGAGTACAGTTCTTC.

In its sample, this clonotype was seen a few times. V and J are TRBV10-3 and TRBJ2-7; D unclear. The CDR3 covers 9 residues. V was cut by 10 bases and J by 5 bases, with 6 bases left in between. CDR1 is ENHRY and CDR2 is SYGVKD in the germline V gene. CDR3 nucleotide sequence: TGTGCCACCCCAGACGAGCAGTACGTC. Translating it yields CATPDEQYV.

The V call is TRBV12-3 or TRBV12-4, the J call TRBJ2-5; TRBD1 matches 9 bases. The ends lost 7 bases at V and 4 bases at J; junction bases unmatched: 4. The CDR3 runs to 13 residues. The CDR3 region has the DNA TGTGCCAGCACCGGACAGGGGAGAGAGACCCAGTACTTC. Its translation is CASTGQGRETQYF.

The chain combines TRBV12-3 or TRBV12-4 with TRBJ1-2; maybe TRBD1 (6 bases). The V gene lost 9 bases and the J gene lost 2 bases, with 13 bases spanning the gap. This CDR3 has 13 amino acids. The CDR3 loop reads CASHPRGNYGYTF. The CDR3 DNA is TGTGCCAGTCACCCGAGGGGGAACTATGGCTACACCTTC.

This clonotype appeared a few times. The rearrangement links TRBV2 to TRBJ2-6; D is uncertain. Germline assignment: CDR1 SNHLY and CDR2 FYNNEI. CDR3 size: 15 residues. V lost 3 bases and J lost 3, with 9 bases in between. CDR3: CASSDMGGGANVLTF. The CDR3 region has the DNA TGTGCCAGCAGTGACATGGGTGGTGGGGCCAACGTCCTGACTTTC.